Listed here are 13 T cell receptor beta chains from one sample, sequenced in a study of CXCR3-negative and CXCR3-positive naive CD8 T cells (dated by TCRdb to about 2019). These TCRs are of unknown antigen specificity. Sequenced on a NextSeq 550. The Human TCR Profiling Kit (MiLaboratory) was used to prepare UMI-labeled 5' RACE TRB cDNA libraries. The reads were reprocessed in TCRdb, with one entry per CDR3 protein sequence and no accompanying DNA. The sample table records tens of thousands of distinct CDR3 sequences. The biggest ten clones account for around 0.58% of the sample. The paper's findings and limits, for the study overall: TRB CDR3s from CXCR3-positive naive cells showed higher hydrophobicity (lower Kidera factor 4), lower energy, and higher strength and volume indices than CXCR3-negative naive cells.

Input material: naive CXCR3+ CD8+ T cells from blood. The label giving this sample's cell subset or site can be read as: CD45RO-CCR7+CD27+CD95- naive CD8+ T cells expressing CXCR3 (TNR3+). These receptors all stem from a human donor in good health. Some clones in this sample may be carry-over from other donors' samples.

This chain connects TRBV6-5 to TRBJ2-5; the TRBD2 assignment by TCRdb is unverifiable without DNA. Per germline, CDR1 MNHEY and CDR2 SVGAGI. This CDR3 comprises 15 residues. CDR3 region: CASSYVSGIGETQYF.

V is TRBV24-1 and J is TRBJ2-1; TCRdb reports TRBD1, a call that lacks DNA to check it against. Germline assignment: CDR1 KGHDR and CDR2 SFDVKD. This CDR3 contains 14 residues. The CDR3 loop reads CATSDPGQSNEQFF.

J is TRBJ1-2 and V is TRBV15; TCRdb calls TRBD1, which cannot be checked without DNA. CDR1 and CDR2 (germline): LNHNV, YYDKDF (reference sequence). This CDR3 has 15 amino acids. The CDR3 protein is CATSRDLDRANGYTF.

The V call is TRBV27, the J call TRBJ2-1; TCRdb outputs TRBD2, but without DNA this stays unchecked. CDR3 size: 14 residues. Germline assignment: CDR1 MNHEY and CDR2 SMNVEV (reference sequence). Here the CDR3 reads CASRPGLPYNEQFF.

The rearrangement links TRBV27 to TRBJ1-1; no DNA is available, so the TRBD1 call from TCRdb remains unchecked. The CDR3 extends over 14 amino acids. Germline V CDR1 and CDR2: MNHEY, SMNVEV (reference sequence). The CDR3 reads CASSLWGIRTEAFF.

The CDR3 loop reads CSVRDSRSSYEQYF. The rearrangement joins TRBV29-1 to TRBJ2-7; TCRdb's assignment of TRBD2 cannot be checked, as there is no DNA. The germline V gene encodes CDR1 SQVTM and CDR2 ANQGSEA. This CDR3 has 14 amino acids.

The genes are TRBV21-1 and TRBJ2-5; TCRdb outputs TRBD1, but without DNA this stays unchecked. TRBV21-1 has pseudogene status. CDR3 length: 17 residues. This chain's CDR3 is CASSFREGQGAGETQYF.

The chain combines TRBV12-5 with TRBJ1-1; TCRdb returns TRBD1, unconfirmable since there is no DNA. The CDR3 extends over 13 amino acids. CDR1 is LGHNT and CDR2 is FRNRAP in the germline V gene. CDR3 loop: CASGRGLDTEAFF.

This chain uses TRBV29-1 with TRBJ2-7; TCRdb indicates TRBD2, and absent DNA this call remains unverified. The germline gives CDR1 SQVTM, CDR2 ANQGSEA. The CDR3 spans 15 residues. The CDR3 reads CSVEDQDSESYEQYF.

The rearrangement joins TRBV6-5 to TRBJ1-2; TCRdb names TRBD1, which stays unverified in the absence of DNA. The CDR3 has 16 residues. The V gene's germline CDR1 is MNHEY and CDR2 SVGAGI. The CDR3: CASSSKPGQGGARYTF.

V usage is TRBV12-3 or TRBV12-4 and J usage is TRBJ2-7; lacking DNA, the TRBD1 call made by TCRdb goes unchecked. The CDR3 is 16 amino acids. The CDR3 spells CASTYASSGFSYEQYF.

J is TRBJ2-3 and V is TRBV5-4. Germline V gene lookup returns CDR1 SGHNT and CDR2 YYREEE (reference sequence). There are 15 residues in the CDR3. The CDR3 loop is CASTYGLASTDTQYF.

The V call is TRBV12-3 or TRBV12-4, the J call TRBJ1-1; the D gene TCRdb calls, TRBD1, cannot be checked with no DNA. The CDR3 runs to 13 residues. This CDR3 reads CASSFRGGAEAFF.